Listed below are T cell receptor beta chains from one sample, sequenced in a study of T cell repertoires in cytomegalovirus infection. Their target antigens are unknown. Via MiXCR, TCRdb re-called the reads, giving one row per CDR3 protein. The sample lists about 110,000 distinct CDR3 sequences; roughly 40% were seen once. The sample in question was CD8+ T cells from cultured PBMCs, obtained from culture after CMV antigen stimulation. These receptors originate from a human donor in good health (CMV status not recorded). Some clones in this sample may be carry-over from other donors' samples. Each CDR3 is given with its conserved first and last residue. A D gene is named only where the DNA matches it firmly. Size tells how often a clone was seen (once, few, many) or the class of an expanded clone, and some rows leave it out.

cdr3_nt cdr3_aa d_call clone_size j_call v_call cdr3_length
TGTGCCAGCAGCTTGGCCTCGAGCGGGGTACAAGAGACCCAGTACTTC CASSLASSGVQETQYF TRBD2 - TRBJ2-5 TRBV5-6 16
TGTGCCAGCAGTTACGGGCGAACTGAAGCTTTCTTT CASSYGRTEAFF - few TRBJ1-1 TRBV6-5 12
TGTGCCAGCAGCCAGAACACTGAAGCTTTCTTT CASSQNTEAFF - few TRBJ1-1 TRBV7-8 11
TGTGCCAGCGGGTACAGTTCACCCCTCCACTTT CASGYSSPLHF - - TRBJ1-6 TRBV25-1 11
TGTGCCAGCAGTTTTCGCGGGGGATTCACCGGGGAGCTGTTTTTT CASSFRGGFTGELFF TRBD2 - TRBJ2-2 TRBV12-3/TRBV12-4 15
TGCAGTGCTAGACCATCCACAACTAATGAAAAACTGTTTTTT CSARPSTTNEKLFF - few TRBJ1-4 TRBV20-1 14
TGCAGCGTTGAAGGCGGTCTGAACCCCCACGAGCAGTACTTC CSVEGGLNPHEQYF - - TRBJ2-7 TRBV29-1 14
TGTGCCAGCAGCTCCGGGGGGGCCTCTAGCACAGATACGCAGTATTTT CASSSGGASSTDTQYF TRBD2 few TRBJ2-3 TRBV11-2 16
TGTGCCAGCAGCTTAGGGGGGGTGAGCGGCGAGCAGTACTTC CASSLGGVSGEQYF - - TRBJ2-7 TRBV7-8 14
TGTGCCAGCAGTTTAGGGTCAGGGGCCTACAATGAGCAGTTCTTC CASSLGSGAYNEQFF - few TRBJ2-1 TRBV12-3/TRBV12-4 15
TGTGCCAGCAGGCTACAGGGGGCGGGTTGGGGAGAGACCCAGTACTTC CASRLQGAGWGETQYF TRBD1 once TRBJ2-5 TRBV2 16
TGTGCCAGCAGTTTATATCAGGGGGTAAACGCTGGCTACACCTTC CASSLYQGVNAGYTF TRBD1 - TRBJ1-2 TRBV27 15
TGTGCCAGCAGCTTGGGTGACAGGTCGCTAGGAGCTTTCTTT CASSLGDRSLGAFF - few TRBJ1-1 TRBV7-8 14
TGTGCTAGTGGTTTGGTATGGGGACAGGAGCAGTTCTTC CASGLVWGQEQFF TRBD1 few TRBJ2-1 TRBV12-5 13
TGCAGCGCCCCGGGAGGGAACTATGGCTACACCTTC CSAPGGNYGYTF - many TRBJ1-2 TRBV29-1 12
TGTGCCAGCAGTCCTAGACATCTAGGGACCTACGAGCAGTACTTC CASSPRHLGTYEQYF - - TRBJ2-7 TRBV12-3/TRBV12-4 15
TGCGCCAGCAGCCAAGGGGGACCGGGGGGGACTTCCTACGAGCAGTACTTC CASSQGGPGGTSYEQYF TRBD2 few TRBJ2-7 TRBV4-1 17
TGTGCCACCAGTGATCCCGGGGGGGAAGGCAATCAGCCCCAGCATTTT CATSDPGGEGNQPQHF - many TRBJ1-5 TRBV24-1 16
TGTGCCAGCAGTAAGGACCGGGACTACACTGAAGCTTTCTTT CASSKDRDYTEAFF - - TRBJ1-1 TRBV5-6 14
TGTGCCAGCAGCCCCCCGCCGGGACAGGGACATACGCAGTATTTT CASSPPPGQGHTQYF TRBD1 once TRBJ2-3 TRBV7-9 15
TGTGCCAGCAGCCGCTGGGGGGGGAGCACAGATACGCAGTATTTT CASSRWGGSTDTQYF TRBD2 few TRBJ2-3 TRBV9 15
TGTGCCAGCAGCTTAGACAGGGGCCCCTACGAGCAGTACTTC CASSLDRGPYEQYF TRBD1 few TRBJ2-7 TRBV7-2 14
TGCGCCAGCAGCCAAGACCCGCGGGACAGTCCTACCTACGAGCAGTACTTC CASSQDPRDSPTYEQYF - few TRBJ2-7 TRBV4-1 17
TGTGCCATCAGTGAGCCGACGTCGGGAAACTATGGCTACACCTTC CAISEPTSGNYGYTF - - TRBJ1-2 TRBV10-3 15
TGTGCCAGCTTAAATCGACTAGAGCAGTTCTTC CASLNRLEQFF - - TRBJ2-1 TRBV2 11
TGTGCCAGCAGTTTGAAATCCTCCTACAATGAGCAGTTCTTC CASSLKSSYNEQFF - - TRBJ2-1 TRBV12-3/TRBV12-4 14
TGTGCCAGCAGCTCGACAGACCCGCCCCAGCATTTT CASSSTDPPQHF - - TRBJ1-5 TRBV7-1 12
TGTGCCAGCAGCTTAGCTGGGGGGGGGTTAGTTGAAGCTTTCTTT CASSLAGGGLVEAFF - many TRBJ1-1 TRBV7-8 15
TGTGCCAGCAGTCCACAGCGGGTCCTCTACAATGAGCAGTTCTTC CASSPQRVLYNEQFF - - TRBJ2-1 TRBV6-1 15
TGTGCCAGCAGTGACCAGGGGTGGTCCTACGAGCAGTACTTC CASSDQGWSYEQYF - few TRBJ2-7 TRBV27 14
TGTGCCAGCAGTCCCCTGCGGGGGGGGGTGGCAGATACGCAGTATTTT CASSPLRGGVADTQYF TRBD2 - TRBJ2-3 TRBV12-3/TRBV12-4 16
TGTGCCAGCAGCCTTTCCGGGACAGGGTTGGATCAGCCCCAGCATTTT CASSLSGTGLDQPQHF TRBD1 - TRBJ1-5 TRBV11-2 16
TGTGCCAGCAGTCCGGAGAGGTCGGAAGGTGCTTGGAACACCGGGGAGCTGTTTTTT CASSPERSEGAWNTGELFF - many TRBJ2-2 TRBV5-6 19
TGTGCCAGCAGAGGAGGGGGCGCCGGCTATGGCTACACCTTC CASRGGGAGYGYTF TRBD1 once TRBJ1-2 TRBV6-1 14
TGTGCCAGCAGCTTAGGCGGGGGGCCCTACAATGAGCAGTTCTTC CASSLGGGPYNEQFF TRBD2 - TRBJ2-1 TRBV11-2 15
TGTGCCAGCAGTTTATCAGGGTTCTACGAGCAGTACTTC CASSLSGFYEQYF - - TRBJ2-7 TRBV12-3/TRBV12-4 13
TGTGCCAGCAGTCTCCGCCAGGGGGCTGGTAATGAGCAGTTCTTC CASSLRQGAGNEQFF TRBD1 - TRBJ2-1 TRBV27 15
TGCAGTGCTAGAGATCTCCGGAACGAGCAGTACTTC CSARDLRNEQYF - - TRBJ2-7 TRBV20-1 12
TGTGCCAGCAGCTTAACATCCCCCTGGGACAGGGGGCTTGGCTATGGCTACACCTTC CASSLTSPWDRGLGYGYTF TRBD1 - TRBJ1-2 TRBV7-3 19
TGTGCCAGTATGCCCACGGGGGATACGCAGTATTTT CASMPTGDTQYF - few TRBJ2-3 TRBV19 12
TGCGCCAGCAGCTTGGAATGGGGGGCCCATACTGGGGCCAACGTCCTGACTTTC CASSLEWGAHTGANVLTF - - TRBJ2-6 TRBV5-1 18
TGCGCCAGCAGCCAGGGGACAGCTGAAGCTTTCTTT CASSQGTAEAFF TRBD1 many TRBJ1-1 TRBV4-1 12